What follows are 19 T cell receptor beta chains derived from one specimen sequenced in a study of CD8+CD57+ T cells in acquired aplastic anemia. Using genomic DNA as the template, TCR beta VDJ and CDR3 profiling was carried out. In TCRdb, the reads were re-called with MiXCR into one record per CDR3 protein. Here the sample spans roughly 61,000 distinct CDR3 sequences, less than 65% being singletons. The sequenced material came from sorted CD4+, CD8+, or CD8+CD57+ T cells (not recorded which) from PBMCs. The receptor set was obtained from a human donor in good health, serving as a control.

The genes are TRBV10-3 and TRBJ2-2; the D gene is possibly TRBD2 (5 bases). Germline V gene sequence: CDR1 ENHRY, CDR2 SYGVKD. The CDR3 sequence is 12 residues long. V lost 2 bases to trimming and J lost 7 bases, with 5 bases between them. The CDR3 DNA is TGTGCCATCAGTGAGCGGGGCGGGGAGCTGTTTTTT. Protein: CAISERGGELFF.

This clonotype occurred a few times. The chain couples TRBV7-8 to TRBJ2-7; D is perhaps TRBD1 (6 bases). Trimming removed 3 bases from V and 2 bases from J, with 8 bases in between. This CDR3 spans 13 amino acids. Per the germline V gene, CDR1 is SGHVS and CDR2 is FQNEAQ. This chain's CDR3 is CASSLDRAYEQYF. The CDR3 region has the DNA TGTGCCAGCAGCTTGGACAGAGCCTACGAGCAGTACTTC.

This clonotype occurred many times. The chain joins TRBV6-2 or TRBV6-3 to TRBJ2-1; 12 bases line up with TRBD1. This CDR3 contains 15 residues. After removal of 4 bases from V and 4 bases from J, the junction contained 2 bases not matched to a gene. Germline-derived CDR1 and CDR2 are MNHEY and SVGEGT. CDR3 in amino acids: CASSWGQGAYNEQFF. The CDR3 DNA sequence: TGTGCCAGCAGTTGGGGACAGGGGGCTTACAATGAGCAGTTCTTC.

In this sample, this clonotype turned up once. This chain connects TRBV19 to TRBJ2-5, with a possible D match to TRBD2 (7 bases). Per germline, CDR1 LNHDA and CDR2 SQIVND (reference sequence). This CDR3 has 17 amino acids. Trimming shortened V by 3 bases and J by 2 bases, and 19 bases separated the two germline ends. The CDR3, as DNA: TGTGCCAGTAGTATTAGTAAGGCCGGGGGGCGGCAAGAGACCCAGTACTTC. It is translated as CASSISKAGGRQETQYF.

The rearrangement uses TRBV24-1 and TRBJ2-2, with TRBD2 identical over 12 bases. The CDR3 runs 16 residues. V was clipped by 11 bases and J by 1 base; unmatched bases: 7. The germline CDR1 and CDR2 sequences are KGHDR and SFDVKD. The CDR3 loop is CAIDRGLAGNTGELFF. For the CDR3, the DNA is TGTGCCATAGATCGGGGACTAGCGGGGAACACCGGGGAGCTGTTTTTT.

The gene calls are TRBV2 and TRBJ1-6, with TRBD1 matching over 7 bases. Trimming at V came to 6 bases and at J to 5 bases, leaving 13 bases not matched to a gene. CDR1 and CDR2 from the germline V gene are SNHLY and FYNNEI. The CDR3 loop spans 17 amino acids. The CDR3 DNA follows: TGTGCCAGCAGAGTGGGGCCAGGGGGTGTTGATAATTCACCCCTCCACTTT. This encodes CASRVGPGGVDNSPLHF.

This clonotype was observed a handful of times. V and J are TRBV25-1 and TRBJ1-2; D gene uncertain. The V gene's germline CDR1 is MGHDK and CDR2 SYGVNS. The CDR3 consists of 13 residues. Deletions cut 4 bases from V and 1 base from J, with 7 bases between. CDR3 in DNA: TGTGCCAGCAGTGTCTACCGTAACTATGGCTACACCTTC. The encoded protein is CASSVYRNYGYTF.

The chain joins TRBV2 to TRBJ2-3, with D perhaps matching TRBD1 (7 bases). This CDR3 has 12 amino acids. CDR1 is SNHLY, CDR2 FYNNEI, per germline. The V and J ends lost 6 bases and 5 bases respectively, with 9 bases between them. CDR3 sequence reads: CASRRDRDTQYF. In DNA form, the CDR3 reads TGTGCCAGCAGGCGGGACAGAGATACGCAGTATTTT. Drawing the rest from reference TRBV2 and TRBJ2-3, the complete variable domain is EPEVTQTPSHQVTQMGQEVILRCVPISNHLYFYWYRQILGQKVEFLVSFYNNEISEKSEIFDDQFSVERPDGSNFTLKIRSTKLEDSAMYFCASRRDRDTQYFGPGTRLTVL.

This chain uses TRBV9 with TRBJ1-6; 8 positions match TRBD1. After removal of 0 bases from V and 6 bases from J, the junction contained 5 bases not matched to a gene. The CDR3 spans 16 residues. Germline CDR1 SGDLS, CDR2 YYNGEE. Written as DNA, the CDR3 is TGTGCCAGCAGCGTAGAACAGGGACAGGTTAATTCACCCCTCCACTTT. Encoded protein: CASSVEQGQVNSPLHF. Full variable domain (outside the CDR3, taken from reference TRBV9 and TRBJ1-6): DSGVTQTPKHLITATGQRVTLRCSPRSGDLSVYWYQQSLDQGLQFLIQYYNGEERAKGNILERFSAQQFPDLHSELNLSSLELGDSALYFCASSVEQGQVNSPLHFGNGTRLTVT.

V is TRBV29-1 and J is TRBJ2-1; possible D gene TRBD2, 6 bases. The CDR3 totals 12 residues. Germline loops: CDR1 SQVTM, CDR2 ANQGSEA. CDR3 amino acids: CSELGRDNEQFF. The CDR3 DNA is TGCAGTGAATTAGGGCGGGATAATGAGCAGTTCTTC.

This clonotype occurred a few times. The chain links TRBV2 to TRBJ2-3; 9 nucleotides line up with TRBD1. V gave up 5 bases and J gave up 6 bases; unmatched junction bases: 9. CDR3 length: 15 amino acids. Germline V lookup: CDR1 SNHLY, CDR2 FYNNEI. The CDR3 here is CASSLRGTGSDTQYF. CDR3 nucleotide sequence: TGTGCCAGCAGTTTACGTGGGACAGGGTCCGATACGCAGTATTTT.

The rearrangement joins TRBV7-8 to TRBJ2-7; 8 bases fit TRBD1. V shed 4 bases and J 3 bases; nucleotides not matched to a gene: 8. Germline assignment: CDR1 SGHVS and CDR2 FQNEAQ. CDR3 length: 15 residues. This CDR3 reads CASSSVDRGYYEQYF. For the CDR3, the DNA is TGTGCCAGCAGCTCCGTAGACAGGGGTTACTACGAGCAGTACTTC.

This clonotype appeared a few times. The chain carries TRBV10-3 and TRBJ2-7, with unresolved D. The germline gives CDR1 ENHRY, CDR2 SYGVKD. Trimming removed 2 bases from V and 2 bases from J, with 7 bases in between. The CDR3 runs 13 residues. CDR3 in amino acids: CAISERPPYEQYF. CDR3 nucleotides: TGTGCCATCAGTGAGAGGCCACCCTACGAGCAGTACTTC.

The V call is TRBV15, the J call TRBJ2-3; TRBD2 agrees at 10 bases. Trimming took 0 bases from V and 3 from J; bases not matched to a gene: 6. This CDR3 contains 17 residues. The germline V gene has CDR1 LNHNV and CDR2 YYDKDF (reference sequence). In nucleotides, the CDR3 is TGTGCCACCAGCAGAGATGGAGCGGGGGGGAAGACAGATACGCAGTATTTT. Translating gives CATSRDGAGGKTDTQYF.

The chain has TRBV5-1 and TRBJ1-6, with 9 bases identical to TRBD1. V gave up 4 bases and J gave up 6 bases; unmatched junction bases: 5. The CDR3 spans 15 residues. Per the germline V gene, CDR1 is SGHRS and CDR2 is YFSETQ. The CDR3 is CASSKDRGGNSPLHF. The CDR3 nucleotides read TGCGCCAGCAGCAAGGACAGGGGTGGTAATTCACCCCTCCACTTT.

The chain combines TRBV6-2 or TRBV6-3 with TRBJ1-2; D gene uncertain. With 2 bases removed from V and 3 bases from J, the gap between germline ends came to 22 bases. From germline, CDR1 is MNHEY and CDR2 SVGEGT. The CDR3 loop spans 18 amino acids. CDR3 DNA sequence: TGTGCCAGCAGTTACGGGATAACTGGTCCTACCAGATACTATGGCTACACCTTC. This sequence encodes CASSYGITGPTRYYGYTF.

Remarks on this clonotype: An end of the junction does not agree with germline; a read error may underlie this. The rearrangement links TRBV10-3 to TRBJ1-2, with unresolved D. The CDR3 sequence is 13 residues long. Germline V gene lookup returns CDR1 ENHRY and CDR2 SYGVKD. For the CDR3, the DNA is TGTGCCAGCAGTGAATTGTATGGGTATGGCTACACCTTC. Protein: CASSELYGYGYTF.

The rearrangement links TRBV19 to TRBJ2-3, with 8 positions matching TRBD2. Germline loops: CDR1 LNHDA, CDR2 SQIVND (reference sequence). V shed 4 bases, J shed 2 bases, and the junction held 11 bases outside the gene matches. The CDR3 totals 17 residues. The chain's CDR3 is CASSTGRGSPNTDTQYF. For the CDR3, the DNA is TGTGCCAGTAGTACCGGGAGGGGTTCCCCCAACACAGATACGCAGTATTTT.

In its sample, this clonotype was seen many times. V usage is TRBV20-1 and J usage is TRBJ2-1; TRBD2 aligns across 9 bases. The ends lost 5 bases at V and 8 bases at J; junction bases unmatched: 22. Germline V gene data show CDR1 as DFQATT and CDR2 as SNEGSKA (reference sequence). This CDR3 is built from 18 residues. The CDR3 loop reads CSAPGVLLGGLASDEQFF. CDR3 in DNA: TGCAGTGCTCCAGGGGTCCTGCTGGGGGGACTAGCTTCCGATGAGCAGTTCTTC.